This T cell receptor beta chain derives from a study of PD-1 blockade in classical Hodgkin lymphoma. Turning to the study itself: Administration of nivolumab to patients was at 3 mg/kg intravenously every 2 weeks.

Generated by immunoSEQ multiplex PCR, the TCRdb table keeps only in-frame clones and is missing some. The profile covers some 11,000 clones, with around 70% appearing a single time and around 3.4% taken by the ten largest. Time point given: cycle 4 day 1 (C4D1), after five to seven weeks of nivolumab. Every patient was affected by relapse after autologous stem cell transplantation, while exposure to brentuximab vedotin was not uniform. Purification of CD4+ T cells from thawed PBMCs was achieved by magnetic negative selection. Findings and limits, study-wide: By cycle point C4D1, TCR diversity had risen significantly in CD4+ cells (but not CD8+ cells). It was reported that newly diagnosed patients had less baseline TCR diversity than healthy donors.

As for this clone: The antigen is unknown.

From germline, CDR1 is LGHNA and CDR2 YNFKEQ. This CDR3 contains 15 residues. V was shortened by 6 bases and J by 3 bases, with 14 bases between the two germline ends. The chain recombines TRBV4-2 with TRBJ2-2; maybe TRBD2 (7 bases). The sequencing used CD4+ T cells from blood, collected before the fourth cycle of nivolumab. This clonotype originated in a human donor with classical Hodgkin lymphoma. The DNA of the CDR3 is TGTGCCAGCAGGGGAGGGGGGACCTACACCGGGGAGCTGTTTTTT. It specifies CASRGGGTYTGELFF.